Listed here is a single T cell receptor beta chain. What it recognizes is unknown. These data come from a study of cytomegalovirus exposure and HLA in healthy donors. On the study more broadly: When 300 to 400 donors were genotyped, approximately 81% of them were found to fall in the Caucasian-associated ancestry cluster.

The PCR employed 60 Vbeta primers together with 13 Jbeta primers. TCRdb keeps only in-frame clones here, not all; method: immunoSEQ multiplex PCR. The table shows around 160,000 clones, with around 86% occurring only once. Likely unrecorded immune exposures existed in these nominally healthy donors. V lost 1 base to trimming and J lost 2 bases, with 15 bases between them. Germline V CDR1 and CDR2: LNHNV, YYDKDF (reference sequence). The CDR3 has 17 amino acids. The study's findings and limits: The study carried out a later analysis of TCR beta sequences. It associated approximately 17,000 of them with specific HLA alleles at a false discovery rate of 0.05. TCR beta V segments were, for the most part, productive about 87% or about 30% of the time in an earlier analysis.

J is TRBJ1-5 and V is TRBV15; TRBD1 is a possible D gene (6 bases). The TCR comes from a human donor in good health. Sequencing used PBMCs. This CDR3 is CATSRVRGASGNQPQHF. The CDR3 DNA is TGTGCCACCAGCAGAGTGCGGGGGGCTAGCGGCAATCAGCCCCAGCATTTT. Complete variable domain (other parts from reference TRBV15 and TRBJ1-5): DAMVIQNPRYQVTQFGKPVTLSCSQTLNHNVMYWYQQKSSQAPKLLFHYYDKDFNNEADTPDNFQSRRPNTSFCFLDIRSPGLGDTAMYLCATSRVRGASGNQPQHFGDGTRLSIL.